The clone carrying this T cell receptor beta chain was counted a few times. Together with a sample-barcoded 5' primer, a J-beta primer mix was included in a second PCR lasting roughly 6 to 12 cycles. Using its own MiXCR run on the 5' RACE reads, TCRdb lists one record per CDR3 protein. The sample has roughly 1.9 million distinct CDR3 sequences, about two fifths seen once; the top ten hold 23%. This record comes from a study of blood T cells in healthy people across ages. This TCR was recovered from a human donor in good health. Source material: blood.

The DNA for the CDR3 is TGTGCCAGCAGCCCCCACGAGACTATCCGGGATACGCAGTATTTT. Amino acid sequence: CASSPHETIRDTQYF. The genes are TRBV7-9 and TRBJ2-3; tentative D call: TRBD2 (5 bases). V was cut by 5 bases and J by 6 bases, with 18 bases left in between. The CDR3 length is 15 residues. CDR1 is SEHNR, CDR2 FQNEAQ, per germline (reference sequence).